The 16 T cell receptor beta chains reported below all come from one sample, sequenced in a study of blood T cell repertoires in COVID-19. Here immunoSEQ multiplex PCR was the method, and the copy in TCRdb shows in-frame clones only, minus some. The sample lists 250,000 to 350,000 clones, 70% to 85% seen once, with almost 1.5% in the top ten. The source material was peripheral blood. The receptors were sampled from a human donor with COVID-19, enrolled during active disease. The donor label of this sample is uncertain.

This clone was observed a few times. This chain uses TRBV28 with TRBJ1-2; perhaps TRBD1 as D (5 bases). The CDR3 covers 14 residues. The V gene's germline CDR1 is MDHEN and CDR2 SYDVKM. Trimming removed 6 bases from V and 4 bases from J, with 15 bases in between. In nucleotides, the CDR3 is TGTGCCAGCAGGCCTCCCCGACAGAGCTATGGCTACACCTTC. Its protein product is CASRPPRQSYGYTF.

In its sample, this clone was seen a few times. The chain employs TRBV9 and TRBJ1-5; the D is unclear. The CDR3 length is 13 residues. Germline values: CDR1 SGDLS, CDR2 YYNGEE. Trimming stripped 0 bases from V and 9 bases from J, with 10 bases between. The CDR3 DNA reads as TGTGCCAGCAGCGTAGACAGCCTGCTGCCCCAGCATTTT. Translation: CASSVDSLLPQHF. Drawing the rest from reference TRBV9 and TRBJ1-5, the complete variable domain is DSGVTQTPKHLITATGQRVTLRCSPRSGDLSVYWYQQSLDQGLQFLIQYYNGEERAKGNILERFSAQQFPDLHSELNLSSLELGDSALYFCASSVDSLLPQHFGDGTRLSIL.

The V and J genes are TRBV6-5 and TRBJ2-7; D is possibly TRBD2 (5 bases). Germline CDR1 and CDR2: MNHEY and SVGAGI. The CDR3 runs to 13 residues. The V end was cut by 8 bases, the J end by 7 bases, with 18 bases between. CDR3 loop: CASAPGRTGEQYF. The DNA for the CDR3 is TGTGCCAGCGCCCCCGGCCGGACTGGGGAGCAGTACTTC.

The chain uses TRBV6-2 or TRBV6-3 and TRBJ1-1; D not certain. V lost 5 bases to trimming and J lost 6 bases, with 10 bases between them. The CDR3 extends over 12 amino acids. Germline-derived CDR1 and CDR2 are MNHEY and SVGEGT. The DNA of the CDR3 is TGTGCCAGCAGTCCCCGGGTGGCTGAAGCTTTCTTT. Its protein product is CASSPRVAEAFF.

The V call is TRBV3-1 (or the pseudogene TRBV3-2), the J call TRBJ2-7; D may be TRBD2 (6 bases). This CDR3 spans 14 amino acids. Trimming left V 4 bases short and J 0 bases short, with 10 bases between. Germline lookup yields CDR1 LGHDT and CDR2 YNNKEL (reference sequence). The CDR3 sequence: CASSRDSRSYEQYF. CDR3 nucleotides: TGTGCCAGCAGCCGGGACTCGCGCTCCTACGAGCAGTACTTC.

The CDR3 nucleotides read TGTGCCAGCAGCTTACTAGTAGCGAACACCGGGGAGCTGTTTTTT. It encodes CASSLLVANTGELFF. J is TRBJ2-2 and V is TRBV11-2, with D unresolved. From germline, CDR1 is SGHAT and CDR2 FQNNGV. The ends were cut back, 2 bases at V and 0 bases at J, with 7 bases in the middle. This CDR3 contains 15 residues. Complete variable domain (other parts from reference TRBV11-2 and TRBJ2-2): EAGVAQSPRYKIIEKRQSVAFWCNPISGHATLYWYQQILGQGPKLLIQFQNNGVVDDSQLPKDRFSAERLKGVDSTLKIQPAKLEDSAVYLCASSLLVANTGELFFGEGSRLTVL.

The CDR3 region is CASSLSQGMPYEQYF. The CDR3 DNA reads TGTGCCAGCAGTTTATCACAGGGAATGCCCTACGAGCAGTACTTC. The chain uses TRBV27 and TRBJ2-7; tentative D call: TRBD1 (6 bases). Trimming cost V 0 bases and J 2 bases, with 11 bases left between them. Germline lookup yields CDR1 MNHEY and CDR2 SMNVEV (reference sequence). This CDR3 has 15 amino acids.

The chain has TRBV18 and TRBJ2-7; D might be TRBD2 (5 bases). The germline V gene has CDR1 KGHSH and CDR2 LQKENI. V was pared by 3 bases and J by 3 bases, with 15 bases between. This CDR3 has 15 residues. In DNA, the CDR3 is TGTGCCAGCTCACCGAGCGGAGATCCCCACTACGAGCAGTACTTC. It is translated as CASSPSGDPHYEQYF.

The chain couples TRBV6-5 to TRBJ2-7; 10 positions agree with TRBD1. This CDR3 region has 15 residues. The J segment lost 5 bases and the V segment lost 5 bases, leaving 9 bases of the junction unmatched. CDR1 and CDR2 from the germline V gene are MNHEY and SVGAGI. The CDR3 nucleotides read TGTGCCAGCAGTCACACTAGGACAGGGGGTAACGAGCAGTACTTC. Translated: CASSHTRTGGNEQYF.

The V and J genes are TRBV19 and TRBJ1-1; TRBD1 is a possible D gene (5 bases). Trimming cost V 6 bases and J 0 bases, with 8 bases left between them. CDR1 is LNHDA and CDR2 is SQIVND in the germline V gene (reference sequence). The CDR3 is 13 residues long. For the CDR3, the DNA is TGTGCCAGTAGCTCGACAGTGAACACTGAAGCTTTCTTT. Its translation is CASSSTVNTEAFF.

J is TRBJ1-5 and V is TRBV27; D is unclear. This CDR3 has 13 residues. CDR1 is MNHEY and CDR2 is SMNVEV in the germline V gene (reference sequence). Trimming pared 3 bases from V and 3 bases from J, leaving 6 bases between. The CDR3 nucleotides read TGTGCCAGCAGTTTTGGGCCCAATCAGCCCCAGCATTTT. Translating gives CASSFGPNQPQHF.

The chain joins TRBV9 to TRBJ2-1, with 13 bases that match TRBD2. The germline V gene has CDR1 SGDLS and CDR2 YYNGEE. This CDR3 is 19 amino acids long. J was trimmed by 2 bases and V by 0 bases; bases with no gene match: 8. Written as DNA, the CDR3 is TGTGCCAGCAGCGTAGAGGGGACTAGCGGGACGAGAGCCTACAATGAGCAGTTCTTC. This translates into CASSVEGTSGTRAYNEQFF.

The rearrangement links TRBV7-3 to TRBJ2-7; TRBD2 matches 7 bases. The V and J ends lost 5 bases and 6 bases, in that order; junction bases with no gene match: 10. The CDR3 sequence is 14 residues long. Germline V gives CDR1 SGHTA, CDR2 FQGTGA. In nucleotides, the CDR3 is TGTGCCAGCAGCCCCGGCGCTAGCGGACTCGAGCAGTACTTC. This sequence encodes CASSPGASGLEQYF.

The rearrangement joins TRBV19 to TRBJ1-2, with D unresolved. Looked up from germline, CDR1 is LNHDA and CDR2 is SQIVND (reference sequence). With 6 bases removed from V and 6 bases from J, the gap between germline ends came to 20 bases. CDR3 length equals 15 residues. This chain's CDR3 is CASREEAPFMNGYTF. The DNA for the CDR3 is TGTGCCAGTAGGGAAGAGGCCCCCTTCATGAATGGCTACACCTTC.

The CDR3 sequence is CASSEAQGQETQYF. The CDR3 nucleotides read TGTGCCAGCAGTGAAGCACAGGGCCAAGAGACCCAGTACTTC. The rearrangement uses TRBV6-1 and TRBJ2-5, with D perhaps matching TRBD1 (6 bases). Germline V gene sequence: CDR1 MNHNS, CDR2 SASEGT. The V gene lost 0 bases and the J gene lost 1 base, with 6 bases spanning the gap. This CDR3 region has 14 residues.

V gene TRBV6-5 combines with J gene TRBJ1-1, with D possibly matching TRBD1 (6 bases). V lost 7 bases and J lost 6, with 21 bases in between. CDR1 and CDR2 (germline): MNHEY, SVGAGI. This CDR3 spans 15 amino acids. CDR3 nucleotides: TGTGCCAGCACCCGAAGTACAGGGCGGTATTCTGAAGCTTTCTTT. It yields the protein CASTRSTGRYSEAFF.